This TCR beta chain was captured by sequencing in a study of cytomegalovirus exposure and HLA in healthy donors. At the level of the study: Some 85 million unique TCRs from HLA-typed donors were held in an early data release. The study, taken as a whole, reports: As a later analysis showed, several of the most significant clusters appeared to be linked to common viral pathogens. What was likely a sequencing artifact was a cluster of highly shared sequence variants. Within an earlier analysis, most TCR beta V segments proved productive either about 87% or about 30% of the time.

The CDR3 is 16 amino acids. Germline-derived CDR1 and CDR2 are SGHVS and FNYEAQ. The trim removed 5 bases at V and 5 bases at J, leaving 10 bases unmatched. PCR used 60 Vbeta primers and 13 Jbeta primers. Profiling relied on immunoSEQ multiplex PCR, and the TCRdb table lists in-frame clones only, not all of them. The sample holds around 91,000 clones; roughly 78% are singletons and the top ten take 4% to 5.5%. Turning to this clone: Its target is not known.

The sequenced sample consisted of PBMCs. The TCR originated in a male donor in good health and CMV-seropositive. The gene calls are TRBV7-6 and TRBJ2-2, with TRBD1 identical over 8 bases. The CDR3 DNA is TGTGCCAGCAGCGGGGGCAGGGGGCGGAGTACCGGGGAGCTGTTTTTT. This sequence encodes CASSGGRGRSTGELFF.